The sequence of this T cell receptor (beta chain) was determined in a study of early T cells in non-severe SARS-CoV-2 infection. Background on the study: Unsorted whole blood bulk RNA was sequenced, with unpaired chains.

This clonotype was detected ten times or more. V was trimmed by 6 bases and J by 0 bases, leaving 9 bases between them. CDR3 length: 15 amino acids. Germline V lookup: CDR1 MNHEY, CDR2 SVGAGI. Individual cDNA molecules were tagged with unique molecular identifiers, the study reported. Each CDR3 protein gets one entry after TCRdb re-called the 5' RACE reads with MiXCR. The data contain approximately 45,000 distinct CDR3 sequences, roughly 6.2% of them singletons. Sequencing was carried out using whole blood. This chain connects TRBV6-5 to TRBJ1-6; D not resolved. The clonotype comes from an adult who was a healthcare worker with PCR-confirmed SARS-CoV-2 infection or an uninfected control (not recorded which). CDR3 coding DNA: TGTGCCAGCAGCCCTTGGAGCTCCTATAATTCACCCCTCCACTTT. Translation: CASSPWSSYNSPLHF.